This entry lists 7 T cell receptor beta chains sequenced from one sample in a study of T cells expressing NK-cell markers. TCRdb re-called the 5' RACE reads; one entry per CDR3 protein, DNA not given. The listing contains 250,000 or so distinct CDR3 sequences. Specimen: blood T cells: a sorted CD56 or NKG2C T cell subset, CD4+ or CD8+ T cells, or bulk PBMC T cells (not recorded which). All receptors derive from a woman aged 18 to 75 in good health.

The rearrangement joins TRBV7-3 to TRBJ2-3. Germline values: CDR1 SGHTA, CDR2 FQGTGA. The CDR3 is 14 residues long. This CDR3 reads CASSLTYGADTQYF.

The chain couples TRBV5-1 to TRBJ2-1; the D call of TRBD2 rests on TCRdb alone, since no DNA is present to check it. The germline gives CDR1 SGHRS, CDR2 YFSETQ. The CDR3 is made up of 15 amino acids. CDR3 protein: CASSFGSGRTNEQFF.

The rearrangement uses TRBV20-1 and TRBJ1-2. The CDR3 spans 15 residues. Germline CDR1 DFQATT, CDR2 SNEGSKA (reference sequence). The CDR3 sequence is CSARGLSSGNYGYTF.

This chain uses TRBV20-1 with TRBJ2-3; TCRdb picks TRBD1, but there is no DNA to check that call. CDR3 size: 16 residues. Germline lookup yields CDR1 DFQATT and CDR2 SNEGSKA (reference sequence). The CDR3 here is CSARRFLGTNTDTQYF.

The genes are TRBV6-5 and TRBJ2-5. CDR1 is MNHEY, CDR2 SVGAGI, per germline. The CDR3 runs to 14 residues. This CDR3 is CASSYLTAGETQYF.

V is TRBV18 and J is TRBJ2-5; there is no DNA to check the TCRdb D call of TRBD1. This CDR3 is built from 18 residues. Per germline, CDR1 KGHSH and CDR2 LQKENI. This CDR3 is CASSPLSIRDRGRETQYF.

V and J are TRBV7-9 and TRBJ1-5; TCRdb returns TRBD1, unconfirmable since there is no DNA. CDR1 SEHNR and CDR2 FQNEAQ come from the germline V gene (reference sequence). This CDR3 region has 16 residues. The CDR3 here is CASSLGDRSRQQPQHF.